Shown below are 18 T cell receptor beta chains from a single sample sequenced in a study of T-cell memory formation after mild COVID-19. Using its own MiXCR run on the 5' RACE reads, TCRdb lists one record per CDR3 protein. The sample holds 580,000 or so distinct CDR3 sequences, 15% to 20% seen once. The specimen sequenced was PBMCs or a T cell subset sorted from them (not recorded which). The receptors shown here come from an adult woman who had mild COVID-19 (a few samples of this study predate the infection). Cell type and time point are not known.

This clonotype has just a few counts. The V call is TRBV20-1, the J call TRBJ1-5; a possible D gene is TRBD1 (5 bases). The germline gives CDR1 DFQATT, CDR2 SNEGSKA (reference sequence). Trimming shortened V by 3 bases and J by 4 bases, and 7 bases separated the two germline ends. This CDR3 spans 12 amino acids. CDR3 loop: CSASEGNQPQHF. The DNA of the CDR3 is TGCAGTGCTAGTGAGGGGAATCAGCCCCAGCATTTT.

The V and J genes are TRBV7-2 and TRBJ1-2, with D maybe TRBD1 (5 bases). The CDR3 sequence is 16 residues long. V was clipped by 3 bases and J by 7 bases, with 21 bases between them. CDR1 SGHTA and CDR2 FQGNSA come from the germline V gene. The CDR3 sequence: CASSFRGVSQLGGYTF. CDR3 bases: TGTGCCAGCAGCTTCCGAGGGGTATCGCAATTAGGTGGCTACACCTTC.

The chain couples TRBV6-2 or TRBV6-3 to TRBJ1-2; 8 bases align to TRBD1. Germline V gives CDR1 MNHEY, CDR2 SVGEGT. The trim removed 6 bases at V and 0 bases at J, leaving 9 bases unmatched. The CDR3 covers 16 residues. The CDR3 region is CASSRRPTGANYGYTF. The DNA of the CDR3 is TGTGCCAGCAGCCGCCGACCGACAGGGGCTAACTATGGCTACACCTTC.

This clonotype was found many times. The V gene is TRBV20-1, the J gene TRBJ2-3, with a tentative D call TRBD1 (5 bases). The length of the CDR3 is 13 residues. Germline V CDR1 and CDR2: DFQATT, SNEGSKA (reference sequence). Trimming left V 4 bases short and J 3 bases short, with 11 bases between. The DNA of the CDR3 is TGCAGTGCTACAAGGACAAATACAGATACGCAGTATTTT. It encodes CSATRTNTDTQYF.

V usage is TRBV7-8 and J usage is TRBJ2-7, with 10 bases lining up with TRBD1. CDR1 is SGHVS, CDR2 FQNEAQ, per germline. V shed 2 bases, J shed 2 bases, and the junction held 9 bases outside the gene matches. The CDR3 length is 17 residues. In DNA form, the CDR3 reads TGTGCCAGCAGCTTACATTTTTTGGGGACAGGGGCCTACGAGCAGTACTTC. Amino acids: CASSLHFLGTGAYEQYF.

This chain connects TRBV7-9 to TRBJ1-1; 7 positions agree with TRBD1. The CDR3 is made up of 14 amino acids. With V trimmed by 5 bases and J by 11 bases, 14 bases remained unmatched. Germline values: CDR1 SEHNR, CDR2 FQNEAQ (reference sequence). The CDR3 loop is CASSHGTEILRAFF. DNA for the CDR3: TGTGCCAGCAGCCATGGGACAGAGATACTTAGGGCTTTCTTT.

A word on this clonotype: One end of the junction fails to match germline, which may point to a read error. DNA for the CDR3: TGTGCCAGCAGCTTGGGGGTCCTGGCCGGTGAGCTGTTTTTT. Its translation is CASSLGVLAGELFF. The rearrangement links TRBV7-3 to TRBJ2-2; tentatively, D is TRBD1 or TRBD2 (5 bases each). The CDR3 totals 14 residues. Per germline, CDR1 SGHTA and CDR2 FQGTGA.

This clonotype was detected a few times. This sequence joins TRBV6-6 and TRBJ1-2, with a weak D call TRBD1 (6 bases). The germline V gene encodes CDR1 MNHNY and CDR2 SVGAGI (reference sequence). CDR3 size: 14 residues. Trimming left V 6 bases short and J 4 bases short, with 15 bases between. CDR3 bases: TGTGCCAGCAGATACACAGGGACCGGCTATGGCTACACCTTC. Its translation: CASRYTGTGYGYTF.

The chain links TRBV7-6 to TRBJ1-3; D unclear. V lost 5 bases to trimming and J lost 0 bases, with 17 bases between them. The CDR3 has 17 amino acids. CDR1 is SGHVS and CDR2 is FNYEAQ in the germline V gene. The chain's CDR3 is CASSPQEADYSGNTIYF. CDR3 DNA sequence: TGTGCCAGCAGCCCCCAGGAGGCCGATTACTCTGGAAACACCATATATTTT.

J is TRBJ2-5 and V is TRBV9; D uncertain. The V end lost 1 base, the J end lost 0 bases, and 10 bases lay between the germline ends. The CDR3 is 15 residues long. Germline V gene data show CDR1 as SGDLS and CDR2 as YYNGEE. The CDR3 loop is CASSVLATYQETQYF. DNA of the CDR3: TGTGCCAGCAGCGTACTGGCTACGTACCAAGAGACCCAGTACTTC.

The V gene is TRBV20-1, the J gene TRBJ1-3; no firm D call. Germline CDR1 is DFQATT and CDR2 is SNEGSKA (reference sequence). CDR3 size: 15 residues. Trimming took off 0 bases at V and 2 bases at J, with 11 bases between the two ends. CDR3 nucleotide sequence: TGCAGTGCTAGAGATTGGGTTCCCGCTGGAAACACCATATATTTT. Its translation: CSARDWVPAGNTIYF.

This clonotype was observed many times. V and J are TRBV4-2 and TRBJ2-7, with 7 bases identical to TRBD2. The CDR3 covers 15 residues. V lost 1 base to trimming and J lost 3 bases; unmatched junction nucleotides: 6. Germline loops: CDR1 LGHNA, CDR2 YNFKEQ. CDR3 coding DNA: TGTGCCAGCAGCCAAGGGGTAGGGAGGGTCTACGAGCAGTACTTC. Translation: CASSQGVGRVYEQYF.

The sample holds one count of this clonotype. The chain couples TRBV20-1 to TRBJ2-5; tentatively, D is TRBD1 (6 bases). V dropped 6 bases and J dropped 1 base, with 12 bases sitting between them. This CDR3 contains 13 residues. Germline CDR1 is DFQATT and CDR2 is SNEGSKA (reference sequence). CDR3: CSATGTLQETQYF. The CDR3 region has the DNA TGCAGTGCCACAGGGACACTCCAAGAGACCCAGTACTTC.

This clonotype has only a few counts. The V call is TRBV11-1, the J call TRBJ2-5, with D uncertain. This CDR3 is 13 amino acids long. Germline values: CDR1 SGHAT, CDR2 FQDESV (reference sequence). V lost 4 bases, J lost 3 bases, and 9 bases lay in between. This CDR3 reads CASSSQTEETQYF. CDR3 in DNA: TGTGCCAGCAGCTCCCAGACGGAAGAGACCCAGTACTTC.

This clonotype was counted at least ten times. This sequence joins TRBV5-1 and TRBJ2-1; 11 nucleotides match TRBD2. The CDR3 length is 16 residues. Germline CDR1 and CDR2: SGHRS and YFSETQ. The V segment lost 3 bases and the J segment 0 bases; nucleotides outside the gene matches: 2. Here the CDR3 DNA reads TGCGCCAGCAGCTCGGGACTAGCGGCCTCCTACAATGAGCAGTTCTTC. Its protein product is CASSSGLAASYNEQFF.

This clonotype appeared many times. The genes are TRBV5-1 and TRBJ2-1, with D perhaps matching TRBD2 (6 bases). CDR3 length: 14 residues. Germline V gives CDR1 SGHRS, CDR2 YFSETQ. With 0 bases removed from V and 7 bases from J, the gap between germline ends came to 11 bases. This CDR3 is CASSLELAVNEQFF. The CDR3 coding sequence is TGCGCCAGCAGCTTGGAATTAGCGGTGAATGAGCAGTTCTTC.

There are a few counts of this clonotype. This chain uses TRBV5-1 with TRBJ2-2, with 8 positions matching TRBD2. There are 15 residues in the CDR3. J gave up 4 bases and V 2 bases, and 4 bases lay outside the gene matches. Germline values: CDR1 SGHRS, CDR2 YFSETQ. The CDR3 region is CASSLSGGLTGELFF. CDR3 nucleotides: TGCGCCAGCAGCTTAAGCGGGGGCCTCACCGGGGAGCTGTTTTTT. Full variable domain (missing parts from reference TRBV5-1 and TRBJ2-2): KAGVTQTPRYLIKTRGQQVTLSCSPISGHRSVSWYQQTPGQGLQFLFEYFSETQRNKGNFPGRFSGRQFSNSRSEMNVSTLELGDSALYLCASSLSGGLTGELFFGEGSRLTVL.

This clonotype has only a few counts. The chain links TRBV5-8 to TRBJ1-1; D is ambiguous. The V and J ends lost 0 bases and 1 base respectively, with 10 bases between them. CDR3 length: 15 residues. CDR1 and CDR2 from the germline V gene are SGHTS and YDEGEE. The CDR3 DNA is TGTGCCAGCAGCTTGGGCGTGGGCAGGAACACTGAAGCTTTCTTT. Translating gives CASSLGVGRNTEAFF.